This TCR beta chain derives from a study of STAT5B mutations in CD4+ large granular lymphocyte leukemia. Original processing notes: Productive clonotypes were detectable down to 2.59 x 10-5 frequency. Assay used: immunoSEQ multiplex PCR; TCRdb lists only in-frame clones, some missing. V and J calls and clone size come straight from that table; D and trimming were deduced from the DNA. The profile shows about 50,000 clones, 65% to 85% of them singletons. From germline, CDR1 is MNHNS and CDR2 SASEGT. V gave up 0 bases and J gave up 1 base, with 9 bases separating them. The CDR3 totals 15 residues. Buffy coats from healthy blood donors served as controls.

This sequence originates from a human donor in good health. V usage is TRBV6-1 and J usage is TRBJ1-1; D not resolved. The sample was CD4+ T cells from blood buffy coats. The CDR3 loop is CASSEAPGWNTEAFF. In nucleotides, the CDR3 is TGTGCCAGCAGTGAAGCACCCGGGTGGAACACTGAAGCTTTCTTT.